This TCR beta chain was sequenced during a study of shared clonotypes between healthy human individuals. Profiled with immunoSEQ multiplex PCR; TCRdb holds only in-frame clones, not every one. Among about 510,000 clones listed, about 96% were seen once. The CDR3 has 14 residues. The germline CDR1 and CDR2 sequences are SGHRS and YFSETQ. Trimming stripped 3 bases from V and 5 bases from J, with 14 bases between. This clone was observed a single time. This clonotype was obtained from a woman in her twenties or thirties in good health. The V gene is TRBV5-1, the J gene TRBJ2-5; D is tentatively TRBD1 or TRBD2 (6 bases each). What was sequenced was naive CD4+ T cells sorted from blood. Noted subset: CD45RA+ positively selected. The CDR3 nucleotides are TGCGCCAGCAGCTACTCGGGGGCGGAGGAGACCCAGTACTTC. Translated: CASSYSGAEETQYF.